The source of this T cell receptor (beta chain) is a study of T-cell reconstitution after alpha-beta-depleted transplantation in children. Study-level findings and limits: Elevated TCRbeta diversity at day 60 was traced, in some patients, to surviving recipient T cells and thymic progenitors. A year post-transplant, T-cell counts and diversity derived mostly from newly produced T cells. Alpha-beta T cells present about two months after transplant were reported to originate from several hundred expanded graft clones.

The CDR3 has 16 amino acids. Trimming stripped 1 base from V and 5 bases from J, with 14 bases between. The germline gives CDR1 KGHDR, CDR2 SFDVKD. Preparation of the TCRbeta library involved a method that used unique molecular identifiers. Via MiXCR, TCRdb re-called the PCR reads, giving one row per CDR3 protein. Of 500,000 to 750,000 distinct CDR3 sequences listed, under 15% were seen once; the top ten hold around 2.2%. With regard to this clonotype: What it recognizes is unknown.

The chain recombines TRBV24-1 with TRBJ2-1; D perhaps matches TRBD1 (6 bases). The sequence was collected from a male patient under 18 who had a stem cell transplant for acute myeloid leukemia, so the T cells may come from the graft donor. The source material was PBMCs, mostly from graft donor cells, sampled 360 days after TCRalphabeta/CD19-depleted stem cell transplant. CDR3 DNA sequence: TGTGCCACCAGTGATTTTCCCCAGGGGCCCGACAATGAGCAGTTCTTC. Amino acid sequence: CATSDFPQGPDNEQFF.